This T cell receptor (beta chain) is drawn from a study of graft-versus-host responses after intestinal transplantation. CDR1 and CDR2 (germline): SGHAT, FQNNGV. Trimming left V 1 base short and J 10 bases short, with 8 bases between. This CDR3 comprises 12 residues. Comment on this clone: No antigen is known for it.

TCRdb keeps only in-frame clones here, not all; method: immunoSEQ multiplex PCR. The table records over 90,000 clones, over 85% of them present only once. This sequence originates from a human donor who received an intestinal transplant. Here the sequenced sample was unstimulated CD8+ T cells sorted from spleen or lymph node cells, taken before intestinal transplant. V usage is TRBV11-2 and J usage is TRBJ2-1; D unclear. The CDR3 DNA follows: TGTGCCAGCAGCTTAGGCCCTAAGGAGCAGTTCTTC. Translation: CASSLGPKEQFF.